This TCR beta chain was sequenced in a study of tissue T cells after allogeneic stem cell transplantation. Findings and limits, study-wide: Within patients, tissue anatomy strongly shaped TCR repertoire composition. Shared clones across patients were few; motif clustering revealed tissue-specific shared signatures.

Time point meaning: mouse harvest day 14 after allogeneic transplant. Tail vein injection delivered 10^7 T-cell-depleted bone marrow cells and 10^6 splenic CD5+ T cells. This CDR3 contains 12 residues. Germline values: CDR1 SGHSA, CDR2 FRNQAP. V dropped 0 bases and J dropped 7 bases, with 7 bases sitting between them. Profiled with immunoSEQ multiplex PCR; TCRdb holds only in-frame clones, not every one. The sample has thousands of clones, around half seen once; the top ten hold approximately 17%. Note on this clone: As yet, its antigen is unknown. Genes and germline are mouse. The CDR3 extends 1 residue past the end of the read, so its final part is completed from the germline J gene.

Sequencing input: lymph node tissue. The V and J genes are TRBV16 and TRBJ2-7, with a possible D match to TRBD1 (5 bases). The receptor was isolated from a female BALB/c mouse given C57BL/6 T cells with graft-versus-host disease after an allogeneic hematopoietic cell transplant. Partial CDR3 DNA: TGTGCAAGCAGCTTAGACAGGGAAGAACAGTAC. This encodes CASSLDREEQY. The entire CDR3 sequence reads CASSLDREEQYF. The full variable domain, with the rest looked up from reference TRBV16 and TRBJ2-7, is NAGVIQTPRHKVTGKGQEATLWCEPISGHSAVFWYRQTIVQGLEFLTYFRNQAPIDDSGMPKERFSAQMPNQSHSTLKIQSTQPQDSAVYLCASSLDREEQYFGPGTRLTVL.